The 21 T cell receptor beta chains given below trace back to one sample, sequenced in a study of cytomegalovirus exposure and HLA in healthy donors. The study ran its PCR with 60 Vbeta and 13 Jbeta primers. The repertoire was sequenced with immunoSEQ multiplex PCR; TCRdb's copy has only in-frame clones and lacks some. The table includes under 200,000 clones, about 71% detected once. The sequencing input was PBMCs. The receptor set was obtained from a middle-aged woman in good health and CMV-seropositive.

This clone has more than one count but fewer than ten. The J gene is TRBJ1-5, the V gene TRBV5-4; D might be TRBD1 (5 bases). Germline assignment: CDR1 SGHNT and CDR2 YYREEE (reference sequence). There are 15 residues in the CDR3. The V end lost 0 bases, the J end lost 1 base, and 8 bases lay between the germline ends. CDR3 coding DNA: TGTGCCAGCAGCTTGGACGGGGGGAGCAATCAGCCCCAGCATTTT. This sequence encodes CASSLDGGSNQPQHF.

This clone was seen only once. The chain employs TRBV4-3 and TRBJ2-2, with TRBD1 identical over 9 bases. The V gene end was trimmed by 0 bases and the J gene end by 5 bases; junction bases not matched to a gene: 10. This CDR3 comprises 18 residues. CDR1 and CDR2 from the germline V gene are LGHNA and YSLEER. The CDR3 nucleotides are TGCGCCAGCAGCCAAGATCATACCGGGACAGGGCGGACCGGGGAGCTGTTTTTT. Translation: CASSQDHTGTGRTGELFF.

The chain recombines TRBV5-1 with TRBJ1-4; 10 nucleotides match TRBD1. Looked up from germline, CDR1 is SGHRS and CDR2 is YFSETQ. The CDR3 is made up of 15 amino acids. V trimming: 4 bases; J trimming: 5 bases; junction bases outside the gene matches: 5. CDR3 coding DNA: TGCGCCAGCAGCCCTACGGGACAGGGGAATGAAAAACTGTTTTTT. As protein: CASSPTGQGNEKLFF.

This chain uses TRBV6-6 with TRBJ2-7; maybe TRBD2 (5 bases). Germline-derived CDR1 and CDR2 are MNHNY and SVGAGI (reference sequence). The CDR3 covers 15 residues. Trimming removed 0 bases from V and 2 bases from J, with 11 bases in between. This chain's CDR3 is CASSYSSQRPYEQYF. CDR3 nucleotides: TGTGCCAGCAGTTACTCGTCCCAGCGGCCCTACGAGCAGTACTTC.

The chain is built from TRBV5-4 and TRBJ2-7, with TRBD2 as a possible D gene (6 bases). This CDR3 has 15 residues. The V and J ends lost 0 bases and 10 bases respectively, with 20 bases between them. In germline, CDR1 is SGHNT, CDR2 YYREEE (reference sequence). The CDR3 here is CASSLAGDQSTTQYF. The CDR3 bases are TGTGCCAGCAGCTTGGCGGGGGACCAGTCGACCACACAGTACTTC. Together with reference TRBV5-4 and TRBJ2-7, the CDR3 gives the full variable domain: ETGVTQSPTHLIKTRGQQVTLRCSSQSGHNTVSWYQQALGQGPQFIFQYYREEENGRGNFPPRFSGLQFPNYSSELNVNALELDDSALYLCASSLAGDQSTTQYFGPGTRLTVT.

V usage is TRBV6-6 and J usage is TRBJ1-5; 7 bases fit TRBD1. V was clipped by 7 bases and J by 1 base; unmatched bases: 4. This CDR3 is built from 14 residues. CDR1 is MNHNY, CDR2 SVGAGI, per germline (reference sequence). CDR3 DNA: TGTGCCAGCAACCTGGGACAGAGCAATCAGCCCCAGCATTTT. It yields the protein CASNLGQSNQPQHF.

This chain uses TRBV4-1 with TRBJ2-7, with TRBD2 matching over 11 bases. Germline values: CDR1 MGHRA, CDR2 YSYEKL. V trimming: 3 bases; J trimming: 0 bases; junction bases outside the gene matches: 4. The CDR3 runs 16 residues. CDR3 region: CASSQGGLAASYEQYF. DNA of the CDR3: TGCGCCAGCAGCCAGGGGGGACTAGCGGCCTCCTACGAGCAGTACTTC.

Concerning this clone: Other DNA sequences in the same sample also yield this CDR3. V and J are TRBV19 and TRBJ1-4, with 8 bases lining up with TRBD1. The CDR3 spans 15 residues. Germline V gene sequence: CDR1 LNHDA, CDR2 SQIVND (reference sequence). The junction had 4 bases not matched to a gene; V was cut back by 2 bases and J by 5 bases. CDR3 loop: CASSILGQGNEKLFF. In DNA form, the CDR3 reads TGTGCCAGTAGTATACTAGGACAGGGCAATGAAAAACTGTTTTTT.

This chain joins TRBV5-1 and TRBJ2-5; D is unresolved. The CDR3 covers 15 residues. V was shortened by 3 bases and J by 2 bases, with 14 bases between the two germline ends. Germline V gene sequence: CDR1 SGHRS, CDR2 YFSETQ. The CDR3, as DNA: TGCGCCAGCAGCTCGTCCCCTTCTAGACAAGAGACCCAGTACTTC. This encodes CASSSSPSRQETQYF.

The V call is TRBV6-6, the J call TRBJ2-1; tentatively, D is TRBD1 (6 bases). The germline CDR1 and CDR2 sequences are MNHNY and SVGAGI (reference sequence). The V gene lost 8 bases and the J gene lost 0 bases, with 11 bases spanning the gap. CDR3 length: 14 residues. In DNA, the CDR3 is TGTGCCAGCTGGGACACCAGCTCCTACAATGAGCAGTTCTTC. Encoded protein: CASWDTSSYNEQFF.

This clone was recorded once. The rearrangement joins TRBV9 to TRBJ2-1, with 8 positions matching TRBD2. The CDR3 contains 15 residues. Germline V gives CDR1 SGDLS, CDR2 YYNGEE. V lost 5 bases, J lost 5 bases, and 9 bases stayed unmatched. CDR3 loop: CASSVASSGHNEQFF. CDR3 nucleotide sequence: TGTGCCAGCAGTGTGGCGTCTAGCGGGCACAATGAGCAGTTCTTC.

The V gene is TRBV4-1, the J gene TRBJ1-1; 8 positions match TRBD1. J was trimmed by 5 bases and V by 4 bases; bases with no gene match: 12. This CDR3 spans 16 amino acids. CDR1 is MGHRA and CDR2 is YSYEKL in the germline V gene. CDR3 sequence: CASSPARTGKGTEAFF. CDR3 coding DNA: TGCGCCAGCAGCCCCGCCAGGACAGGGAAGGGTACTGAAGCTTTCTTT.

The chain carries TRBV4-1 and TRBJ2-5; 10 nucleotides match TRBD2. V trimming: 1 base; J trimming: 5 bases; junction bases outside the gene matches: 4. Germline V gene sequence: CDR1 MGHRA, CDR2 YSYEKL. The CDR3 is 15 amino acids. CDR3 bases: TGCGCCAGCAGCCAAGCGGGGACTAGCGAGGAGACCCAGTACTTC. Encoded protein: CASSQAGTSEETQYF.

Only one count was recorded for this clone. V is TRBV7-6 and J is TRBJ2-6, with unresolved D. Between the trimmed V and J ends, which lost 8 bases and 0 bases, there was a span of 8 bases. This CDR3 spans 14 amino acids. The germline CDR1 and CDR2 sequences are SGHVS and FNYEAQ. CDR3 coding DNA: TGTGCCAGCGGGCGAGCCTCTGGGGCCAACGTCCTGACTTTC. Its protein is CASGRASGANVLTF.

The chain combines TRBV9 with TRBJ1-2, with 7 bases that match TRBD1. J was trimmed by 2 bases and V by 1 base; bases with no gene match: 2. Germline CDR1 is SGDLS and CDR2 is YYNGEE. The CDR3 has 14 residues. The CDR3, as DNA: TGTGCCAGCAGCGTACAGGGGGAAAACTATGGCTACACCTTC. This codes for CASSVQGENYGYTF.

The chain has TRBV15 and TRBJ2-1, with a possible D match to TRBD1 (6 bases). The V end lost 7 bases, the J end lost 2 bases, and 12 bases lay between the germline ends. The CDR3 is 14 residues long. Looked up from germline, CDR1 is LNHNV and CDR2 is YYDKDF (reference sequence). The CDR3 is CATKRQEAYNEQFF. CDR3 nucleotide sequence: TGTGCCACCAAAAGACAGGAGGCCTACAATGAGCAGTTCTTC.

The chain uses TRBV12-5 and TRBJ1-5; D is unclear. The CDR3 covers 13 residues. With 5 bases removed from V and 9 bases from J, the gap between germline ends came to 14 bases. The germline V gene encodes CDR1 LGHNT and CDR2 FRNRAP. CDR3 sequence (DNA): TGTGCTAGTGGTGGCTTCGATGGAGGGCCCCAGCATTTT. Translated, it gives CASGGFDGGPQHF.

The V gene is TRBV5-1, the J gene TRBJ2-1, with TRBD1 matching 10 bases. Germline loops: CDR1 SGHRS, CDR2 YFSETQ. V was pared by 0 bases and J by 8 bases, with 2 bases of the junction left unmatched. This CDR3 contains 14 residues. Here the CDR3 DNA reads TGCGCCAGCAGCTTGGGACAGGGGGCCGATGAGCAGTTCTTC. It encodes CASSLGQGADEQFF.

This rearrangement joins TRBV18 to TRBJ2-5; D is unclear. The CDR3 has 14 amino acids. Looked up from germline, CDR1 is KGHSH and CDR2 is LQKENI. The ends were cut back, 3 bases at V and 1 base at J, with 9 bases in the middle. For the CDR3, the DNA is TGTGCCAGCTCACCCCCCGCAGTCCAAGAGACCCAGTACTTC. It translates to CASSPPAVQETQYF.

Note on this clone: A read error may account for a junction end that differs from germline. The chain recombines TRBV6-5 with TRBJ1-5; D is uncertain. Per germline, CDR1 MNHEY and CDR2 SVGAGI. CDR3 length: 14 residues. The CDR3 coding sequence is TGTGCCAGCAGAGGCGGGCAGCCCAATCAGCCCCAGAATTTT. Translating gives CASRGGQPNQPQNF.

CDR3 coding DNA: TGCGCCAGCAGCCAAGACAGGCGACTAGGGCCCAGGTGGGCGCAGTATTTT. Amino acids: CASSQDRRLGPRWAQYF. The chain has TRBV4-1 and TRBJ2-3, with a possible D match to TRBD2 (6 bases). CDR1 MGHRA and CDR2 YSYEKL come from the germline V gene. Trimming shortened V by 0 bases and J by 10 bases, and 23 bases separated the two germline ends. The CDR3 sequence is 17 residues long.